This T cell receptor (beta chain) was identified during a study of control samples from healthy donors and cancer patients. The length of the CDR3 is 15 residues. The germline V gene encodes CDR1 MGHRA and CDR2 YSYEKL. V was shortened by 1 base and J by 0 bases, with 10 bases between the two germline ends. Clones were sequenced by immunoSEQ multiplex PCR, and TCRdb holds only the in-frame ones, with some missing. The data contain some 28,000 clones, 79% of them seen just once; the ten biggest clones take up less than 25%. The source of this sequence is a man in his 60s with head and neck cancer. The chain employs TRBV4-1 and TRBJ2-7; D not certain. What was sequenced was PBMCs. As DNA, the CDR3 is TGCGCCAGCAGCCAAGCGGCGGAGAGCTCCTACGAGCAGTACTTC. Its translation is CASSQAAESSYEQYF.